The clone carrying this TCR beta chain was observed a handful of times. The sample originates from a study of human T cells and chemical hapten exposure. Across the whole study: Diphenylcyclopropenone was applied weekly to patients' scalps across the approximately 24-week study.

In TCRdb, the RACE reads were re-called with MiXCR into one record per CDR3 protein. The sample consists of 350,000 to 450,000 distinct CDR3 sequences, around 5.5% of them appearing once. Noted time point: pre-sensitization, week 0. As to treatment: therapeutic diphenylcyclopropenone sensitization with weekly scalp DPC. This clonotype was obtained from a woman in her forties or fifties with alopecia areata. Some clones in this sample may be carry-over from other donors' samples. This sample comprised whole blood, obtained in connection with sensitization to the hapten diphenylcyclopropenone (DPC).

CDR3: CASSLVPSGSSDTQYF. CDR3 nucleotides: TGTGCCAGCAGCTTAGTGCCTAGCGGGAGCAGTGATACGCAGTATTTT. V usage is TRBV7-2 and J usage is TRBJ2-3; 10 nucleotides match TRBD2. Germline trimming cut 1 base from V and 6 bases from J; bases unmatched to any gene: 7. Germline lookup yields CDR1 SGHTA and CDR2 FQGNSA. The CDR3 spans 16 residues.